A selection of T cell receptor beta chains follows, all from one sample in a study of blood T cell repertoires in COVID-19. Assay used: immunoSEQ multiplex PCR; TCRdb lists only in-frame clones, some missing. The table lists about 58,000 clones, 60% to 85% of them singletons. Sequenced: peripheral blood. The receptors originated from a human donor in a cohort sampled during active COVID-19. Both conserved end residues are part of each CDR3. Fields, in order: CDR3 protein, CDR3 DNA, V gene, D gene, clone size, CDR3 length, J gene. A D gene is named only where the DNA matches it firmly. The size field is filled for only some rows; it gives once, few, many or a size class.

CDR3aa: CASSTMTSSIYEQYF
CDR3nt: TGTGCCAGCAGCACAATGACTAGCTCAATCTACGAGCAGTACTTC
v_gene: TRBV7-2
d_gene: TRBD2
abundance: .
len: 15
j_gene: TRBJ2-7

CDR3aa: CAWNQGVSTTEAFF
CDR3nt: TGTGCCTGGAACCAAGGGGTCTCGACCACTGAAGCTTTCTTT
v_gene: TRBV30
d_gene: .
abundance: .
len: 14
j_gene: TRBJ1-1

CDR3aa: CASSPGQGAYEQYF
CDR3nt: TGCGCCAGCAGCCCCGGACAGGGGGCCTACGAGCAGTACTTC
v_gene: TRBV4-3
d_gene: TRBD1
abundance: .
len: 14
j_gene: TRBJ2-7

CDR3aa: CASKVAGVYEQYF
CDR3nt: TGTGCCAGCAAAGTAGCGGGAGTCTACGAGCAGTACTTC
v_gene: TRBV28
d_gene: TRBD2
abundance: .
len: 13
j_gene: TRBJ2-7

CDR3aa: CASSRQGGYGYTF
CDR3nt: TGTGCCAGCAGTCGGCAGGGGGGCTATGGCTACACCTTC
v_gene: TRBV27
d_gene: TRBD1
abundance: .
len: 13
j_gene: TRBJ1-2

CDR3aa: CASSLEGPGAYEQYF
CDR3nt: TGTGCCAGCAGCTTAGAGGGGCCGGGGGCCTACGAGCAGTACTTC
v_gene: TRBV7-6
d_gene: .
abundance: .
len: 15
j_gene: TRBJ2-7

CDR3aa: CASSGALDRGSYEQYF
CDR3nt: TGTGCCAGCAGTGGCGCCCTGGACAGGGGATCCTACGAGCAGTACTTC
v_gene: TRBV2
d_gene: TRBD1
abundance: .
len: 16
j_gene: TRBJ2-7

CDR3aa: CASSSGGNSPLHF
CDR3nt: TGTGCCAGCAGCTCAGGGGGTAATTCACCCCTCCACTTT
v_gene: TRBV12-3/TRBV12-4
d_gene: TRBD1
abundance: few
len: 13
j_gene: TRBJ1-6

CDR3aa: CASSQYTGTGGLNTEAFF
CDR3nt: TGTGCCAGCAGCCAATATACTGGGACAGGGGGCCTGAACACTGAAGCTTTCTTT
v_gene: TRBV14
d_gene: TRBD1
abundance: few
len: 18
j_gene: TRBJ1-1

CDR3aa: CASSQLQGTDLRYTF
CDR3nt: TGCGCCAGCAGCCAGCTACAGGGTACCGACCTTCGGTACACCTTC
v_gene: TRBV4-1
d_gene: .
abundance: few
len: 15
j_gene: TRBJ1-2

CDR3aa: CASSAQGGEKLFF
CDR3nt: TGTGCCAGCAGCGCTCAGGGCGGCGAAAAACTGTTTTTT
v_gene: TRBV9
d_gene: .
abundance: .
len: 13
j_gene: TRBJ1-4

CDR3aa: CASSQGTGIPYEQYF
CDR3nt: TGCGCCAGCAGCCAAGGGACAGGGATCCCCTACGAGCAGTACTTC
v_gene: TRBV4-3
d_gene: TRBD1
abundance: .
len: 15
j_gene: TRBJ2-7

CDR3aa: CASSRYRGGGTEAFF
CDR3nt: TGTGCCAGCAGCAGATACAGGGGCGGTGGCACTGAAGCTTTCTTT
v_gene: TRBV9
d_gene: TRBD1
abundance: .
len: 15
j_gene: TRBJ1-1

CDR3aa: CASSWGQGRWNTEAFF
CDR3nt: TGCGCCAGCAGCTGGGGACAGGGCCGATGGAACACTGAAGCTTTCTTT
v_gene: TRBV5-1
d_gene: TRBD1
abundance: few
len: 16
j_gene: TRBJ1-1

CDR3aa: CASSLYRGSPLHF
CDR3nt: TGTGCCAGCAGTTTATACAGGGGTTCACCCCTCCACTTT
v_gene: TRBV27
d_gene: TRBD1
abundance: .
len: 13
j_gene: TRBJ1-6

CDR3aa: CAISARDRDYEQYF
CDR3nt: TGTGCCATCAGTGCCCGGGACAGGGACTACGAGCAGTACTTC
v_gene: TRBV10-3
d_gene: TRBD1
abundance: .
len: 14
j_gene: TRBJ2-7

CDR3aa: CASSEDRLSNQPQHF
CDR3nt: TGTGCCAGCAGTGAAGACAGGCTTAGCAATCAGCCCCAGCATTTT
v_gene: TRBV6-1
d_gene: .
abundance: few
len: 15
j_gene: TRBJ1-5

CDR3aa: CASSEGTGSYEQYF
CDR3nt: TGTGCCAGCAGTGAAGGGACAGGGTCCTACGAGCAGTACTTC
v_gene: TRBV2
d_gene: TRBD1
abundance: .
len: 14
j_gene: TRBJ2-7

CDR3aa: CAWSVRDHRSGNTIYF
CDR3nt: TGTGCCTGGAGTGTACGGGATCACCGCTCTGGAAACACCATATATTTT
v_gene: TRBV30
d_gene: .
abundance: .
len: 16
j_gene: TRBJ1-3

CDR3aa: CASSMWATGAYEQYF
CDR3nt: TGTGCCAGTAGTATGTGGGCCACAGGGGCCTACGAGCAGTACTTC
v_gene: TRBV19
d_gene: TRBD1
abundance: .
len: 15
j_gene: TRBJ2-7

CDR3aa: CASSPNRGNTEAFF
CDR3nt: TGCGCCAGCAGCCCGAACAGGGGGAACACTGAAGCTTTCTTT
v_gene: TRBV10-1
d_gene: TRBD1
abundance: once
len: 14
j_gene: TRBJ1-1

CDR3aa: CATSRDQGDRVPLHF
CDR3nt: TGTGCCACCAGCAGAGATCAAGGGGACAGGGTACCCCTCCACTTT
v_gene: TRBV15
d_gene: TRBD1
abundance: .
len: 15
j_gene: TRBJ1-6

CDR3aa: CASSPVTGIPMPYEQYF
CDR3nt: TGCGCCAGCAGCCCCGTCACGGGAATCCCGATGCCCTACGAGCAGTACTTC
v_gene: TRBV5-1
d_gene: .
abundance: .
len: 17
j_gene: TRBJ2-7

CDR3aa: CASSLARDRVYGYTF
CDR3nt: TGTGCCAGCAGCTTAGCGAGGGACAGGGTCTATGGCTACACCTTC
v_gene: TRBV7-2
d_gene: TRBD1
abundance: .
len: 15
j_gene: TRBJ1-2

CDR3aa: CASSSALVLGEQYF
CDR3nt: TGTGCCAGCAGCTCAGCTCTAGTACTGGGTGAGCAGTACTTC
v_gene: TRBV7-9
d_gene: .
abundance: .
len: 14
j_gene: TRBJ2-7

CDR3aa: CASSESTYEQYF
CDR3nt: TGTGCCAGCAGTGAGTCCACCTACGAGCAGTACTTC
v_gene: TRBV2
d_gene: .
abundance: .
len: 12
j_gene: TRBJ2-7

CDR3aa: CASSVIPGGPGELFF
CDR3nt: TGTGCCAGCAGCGTAATCCCGGGAGGCCCCGGGGAGCTGTTTTTT
v_gene: TRBV9
d_gene: TRBD2
abundance: .
len: 15
j_gene: TRBJ2-2

CDR3aa: CASSFGVGGTEAFF
CDR3nt: TGTGCCAGCAGCTTCGGGGTGGGGGGCACTGAAGCTTTCTTT
v_gene: TRBV7-6
d_gene: .
abundance: .
len: 14
j_gene: TRBJ1-1

CDR3aa: CASSFWQMNTEAFF
CDR3nt: TGTGCCAGCAGTTTCTGGCAGATGAACACTGAAGCTTTCTTT
v_gene: TRBV28
d_gene: .
abundance: .
len: 14
j_gene: TRBJ1-1

CDR3aa: CASRTLAGGPDTQYF
CDR3nt: TGTGCCAGCAGGACACTAGCGGGGGGGCCAGATACGCAGTATTTT
v_gene: TRBV6-5
d_gene: TRBD2
abundance: once
len: 15
j_gene: TRBJ2-3

CDR3aa: CASSQERTPRRADTQYF
CDR3nt: TGCGCCAGCAGCCAAGAACGAACGCCCCGACGGGCAGATACGCAGTATTTT
v_gene: TRBV4-1
d_gene: .
abundance: .
len: 17
j_gene: TRBJ2-3

CDR3aa: CASSSNLGGLETQYF
CDR3nt: TGTGCCAGCAGCTCGAACCTCGGGGGGCTAGAGACCCAGTACTTC
v_gene: TRBV7-2
d_gene: .
abundance: .
len: 15
j_gene: TRBJ2-5

CDR3aa: CASSPRLSSYEQYF
CDR3nt: TGTGCCAGCAGCCCCCGGTTAAGCTCCTACGAGCAGTACTTC
v_gene: TRBV7-9
d_gene: .
abundance: .
len: 14
j_gene: TRBJ2-7

CDR3aa: CASSDGTGGNYGYTF
CDR3nt: TGTGCCAGTAGTGACGGGACAGGGGGAAACTATGGCTACACCTTC
v_gene: TRBV19
d_gene: TRBD1
abundance: .
len: 15
j_gene: TRBJ1-2

CDR3aa: CASSQTGTGYTF
CDR3nt: TGTGCCAGCAGCCAGACAGGGACTGGCTACACCTTC
v_gene: TRBV7-9
d_gene: TRBD1
abundance: .
len: 12
j_gene: TRBJ1-2

CDR3aa: CASSTARVPYEQYF
CDR3nt: TGTGCCAGCAGCACCGCGAGGGTTCCCTACGAGCAGTACTTC
v_gene: TRBV13
d_gene: .
abundance: .
len: 14
j_gene: TRBJ2-7

CDR3aa: CASSLTASYGYTF
CDR3nt: TGTGCCAGCAGTTTGACAGCGAGTTATGGCTACACCTTC
v_gene: TRBV6-2/TRBV6-3
d_gene: .
abundance: .
len: 13
j_gene: TRBJ1-2

CDR3aa: CASNRGVVNTEAFF
CDR3nt: TGTGCCAGTAACAGGGGAGTCGTGAACACTGAAGCTTTCTTT
v_gene: TRBV19
d_gene: TRBD1
abundance: few
len: 14
j_gene: TRBJ1-1

CDR3aa: CSVGGLWETQYF
CDR3nt: TGCAGCGTTGGTGGGCTATGGGAGACCCAGTACTTC
v_gene: TRBV29-1
d_gene: .
abundance: .
len: 12
j_gene: TRBJ2-5

CDR3aa: CASSLSSAGGLADTQYF
CDR3nt: TGTGCCAGCAGTTTATCCTCGGCGGGAGGGCTGGCAGATACGCAGTATTTT
v_gene: TRBV28
d_gene: TRBD2
abundance: .
len: 17
j_gene: TRBJ2-3

CDR3aa: CASSYGQGGSDTQYF
CDR3nt: TGTGCCAGCAGCTATGGACAGGGGGGTTCGGATACGCAGTATTTT
v_gene: TRBV11-1
d_gene: TRBD1
abundance: .
len: 15
j_gene: TRBJ2-3

CDR3aa: CASSSQKVREVNTEAFF
CDR3nt: TGCGCCAGCAGCTCCCAGAAGGTGAGGGAGGTTAACACTGAAGCTTTCTTT
v_gene: TRBV4-1
d_gene: .
abundance: .
len: 17
j_gene: TRBJ1-1